A selection of T cell receptor beta chains follows, all from one sample in a study of response to subunit inactivated influenza vaccine. MiXCR, applied by TCRdb to the RT-PCR reads, yields one record per CDR3 protein. The repertoire holds around 650,000 distinct CDR3 sequences, with 15% to 17% as singletons. The material sequenced was PBMCs from blood, taken approximately 12 days after vaccination. The receptors shown here come from a man aged 50-59 years who received an inactivated influenza vaccine. CDR3s include the opening cysteine and the closing phenylalanine or tryptophan.

v_call	j_call	cdr3_aa
TRBV7-9	TRBJ2-1	CASSRASEHEQFF
TRBV7-9	TRBJ2-1	CASSFGGADNEQFF
TRBV4-1	TRBJ1-1	CASSQPFGQGGTEAFF
TRBV20-1	TRBJ2-1	CSARGQTGSNEQFF
TRBV28	TRBJ2-2	CASSRSGMGATNTGELFF
TRBV29-1	TRBJ2-2	CSVREGTGELFF
TRBV7-9	TRBJ2-3	CASSSLAGGPSDTQYF
TRBV6-1	TRBJ1-2	CASSDVRGGIGYGYTF
TRBV5-1	TRBJ1-6	CASSDPTGGYSPLHF
TRBV7-3	TRBJ2-3	CASSLEGQGGADTQYF
TRBV4-3	TRBJ1-2	CASSYRGGNGYTF
TRBV28	TRBJ2-7	CASSLGGGPNYEQYF
TRBV6-1	TRBJ1-1	CASSLRGTAGTNTEAFF
TRBV12-3/TRBV12-4	TRBJ2-2	CASSFYRGNNGELFF
TRBV9	TRBJ2-3	CASSVDTIQTSGRADTQYF
TRBV4-2	TRBJ2-2	CASSQEAVAGANTGELFF
TRBV6-6	TRBJ2-1	CASSYSSYEQFF
TRBV11-2	TRBJ2-3	CASSLSRGRLDTQYF
TRBV13	TRBJ2-7	CASSAGTSGLAYEQYF
TRBV7-2	TRBJ2-3	CASTLLGHSTDTQYF
TRBV12-3/TRBV12-4	TRBJ2-7	CASSLGQGAVYEQYF
TRBV5-1	TRBJ1-4	CASSAGQTDNEKLFF
TRBV25-1	TRBJ2-7	CASSPPNFNEQYF
TRBV20-1	TRBJ2-4	CSARVQSKNIQYF
TRBV10-3	TRBJ1-2	CATGAPQNYGYTF
TRBV5-1	TRBJ1-2	CASSLESDIYGYTF
TRBV4-3	TRBJ2-3	CASSQRGRGSDTQYF
TRBV29-1	TRBJ1-1	CSVEGGALTEAFF
TRBV7-2	TRBJ2-1	CASSWLPGSGNNEQFF
TRBV18	TRBJ2-7	CASSSTPGTSHEQYF
TRBV27	TRBJ2-5	CASRPLAGGPPTQYF
TRBV4-1	TRBJ2-5	CASSQAEQETQYF
TRBV6-6	TRBJ1-1	CASSYLNAEAFF
TRBV12-3/TRBV12-4	TRBJ2-1	CASSLVRLAGDNEQFF
TRBV20-1	TRBJ2-7	CSASTGYEQYF
TRBV4-1	TRBJ2-5	CASSQRFPGQGISETQYF
TRBV5-6	TRBJ2-5	CASSRDREPKTQYF
TRBV13	TRBJ2-4	CASTSGLAENIQYF
TRBV20-1	TRBJ2-4	CSARDRPLAGLGQYF
TRBV9	TRBJ2-5	CASSGGLGITQETQYF
TRBV6-2/TRBV6-3	TRBJ1-1	CASSYTYEAFF
TRBV10-3	TRBJ2-7	CAITAGTGVYEQYF
TRBV24-1	TRBJ2-1	CATSDPSSGSYNEQFF
TRBV6-1	TRBJ2-7	CASSRRDSNYEQYF
TRBV7-2	TRBJ2-5	CASTYTRETQYF
TRBV20-1	TRBJ1-6	CSASRQALNSPLHF
TRBV7-9	TRBJ2-3	CASSPNYRLNTDTQYF
TRBV7-2	TRBJ2-2	CASSPDRDSGELFF
TRBV9	TRBJ2-1	CASSGSREHPTYNEQFF
TRBV12-3/TRBV12-4	TRBJ1-2	CASSSLWQGGGYTF
TRBV5-1	TRBJ1-1	CASSIGQANTEAFF
TRBV7-9	TRBJ2-7	CASSLINTYEQYF
TRBV10-3	TRBJ2-3	CAIRRGTDTQYF
TRBV4-3	TRBJ2-7	CASSQDTQGTGFYF
TRBV12-3/TRBV12-4	TRBJ2-4	CASSPGTVAKNIQYF
TRBV4-1	TRBJ2-7	CASSQAYGDAYEQYF
TRBV5-6	TRBJ1-1	CASSLGQTGGGTTEAFF
TRBV15	TRBJ1-1	CATSLDQEPTEAFF
TRBV11-2	TRBJ1-1	CASSSLRTGVEAFF
TRBV4-1	TRBJ2-6	CASSQDGTGLYLSGANVLTF